The present T cell receptor beta chain was sequenced within a study of response to subunit inactivated influenza vaccine. The length of the CDR3 is 11 residues. Germline V CDR1 and CDR2: SGHDT, YYEEEE. Trimming left V 2 bases short and J 10 bases short, with 7 bases between. TCRdb re-called the RT-PCR reads with MiXCR, one entry per CDR3 protein. Of some 200,000 distinct CDR3 sequences listed, roughly 12% are singletons. This sample also belongs to another study, concerning T cells expressing NK-cell markers. That report notes: In generating TCR beta cDNA, 5'RACE template switching with UMIs was used. Obtained from sorted CD3+CD56+NKG2C+, CD3+CD56+NKG2C- and CD3+CD56-NKG2C+ T cells were the TCR beta repertoires. Among the eight sequenced donors, seven tested HCMV-seropositive and one tested seronegative.

This chain connects TRBV5-6 to TRBJ2-1; no clear D gene. The source is a man between 50 and 59 years old who received an inactivated influenza vaccine. The input for sequencing was CD8+ T cells sorted from PBMCs, taken 11 to 12 days after vaccination. The CDR3 DNA follows: TGTGCCAGCAGCTTTTCCATCGAGCAGTTCTTC. Amino acids: CASSFSIEQFF.